This T cell receptor (beta chain) was obtained from a study of blood T cell repertoires in COVID-19. Study details: PBMCs, B-cell-depleted T cells, or T cells provided the cDNA or gDNA that made up the material.

The protocol was immunoSEQ multiplex PCR, while the TCRdb copy is restricted to in-frame clones and leaves out a portion. The sample has roughly 400,000 clones, over 85% seen once. The study drew participants aged about 18 to 89 years from 20 to 30 US areas. The receptor comes from a young woman who had recovered from COVID-19. Sequences were obtained from PBMCs or T cells enriched from blood (not recorded which).

The CDR3 sequence is CSGGNTEAFF. CDR3 nucleotides: TGCAGCGGCGGGAACACTGAAGCTTTCTTT. This chain connects TRBV29-1 to TRBJ1-1, with unresolved D. This CDR3 comprises 10 residues. Trimming took 7 bases from V and 1 from J, leaving 4 bases between them. CDR1 and CDR2 from the germline V gene are SQVTM and ANQGSEA.